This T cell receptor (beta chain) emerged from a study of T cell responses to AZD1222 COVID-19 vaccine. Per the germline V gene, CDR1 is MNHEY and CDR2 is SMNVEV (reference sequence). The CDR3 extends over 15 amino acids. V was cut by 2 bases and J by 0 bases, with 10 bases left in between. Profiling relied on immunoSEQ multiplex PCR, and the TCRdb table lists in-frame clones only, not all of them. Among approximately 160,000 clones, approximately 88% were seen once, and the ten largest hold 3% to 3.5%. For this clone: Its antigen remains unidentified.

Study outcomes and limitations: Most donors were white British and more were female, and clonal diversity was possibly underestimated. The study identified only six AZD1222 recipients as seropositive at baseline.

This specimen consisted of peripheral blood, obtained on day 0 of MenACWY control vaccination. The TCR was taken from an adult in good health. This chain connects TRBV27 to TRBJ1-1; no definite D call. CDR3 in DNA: TGTGCCAGCAGTTTAAAGCCACTTATGAACACTGAAGCTTTCTTT. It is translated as CASSLKPLMNTEAFF.